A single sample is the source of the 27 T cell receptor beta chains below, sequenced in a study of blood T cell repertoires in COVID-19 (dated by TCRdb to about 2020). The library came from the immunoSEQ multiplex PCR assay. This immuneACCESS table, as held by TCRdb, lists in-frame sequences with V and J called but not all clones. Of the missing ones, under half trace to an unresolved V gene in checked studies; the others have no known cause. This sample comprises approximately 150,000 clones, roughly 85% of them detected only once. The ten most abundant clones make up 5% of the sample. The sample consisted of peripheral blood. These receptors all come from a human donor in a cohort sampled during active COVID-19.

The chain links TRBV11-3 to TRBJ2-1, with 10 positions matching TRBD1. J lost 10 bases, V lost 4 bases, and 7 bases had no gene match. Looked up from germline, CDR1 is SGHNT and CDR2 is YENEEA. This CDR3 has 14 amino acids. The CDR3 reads CASSSRQGAWEQFF. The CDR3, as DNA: TGTGCCAGCAGCTCGCGACAGGGGGCGTGGGAGCAGTTCTTC.

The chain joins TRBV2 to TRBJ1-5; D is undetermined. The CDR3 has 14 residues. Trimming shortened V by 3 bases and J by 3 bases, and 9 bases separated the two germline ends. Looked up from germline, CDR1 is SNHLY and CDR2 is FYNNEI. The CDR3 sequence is CASSDIRYNQPQHF. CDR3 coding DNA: TGTGCCAGCAGTGACATCAGGTACAATCAGCCCCAGCATTTT.

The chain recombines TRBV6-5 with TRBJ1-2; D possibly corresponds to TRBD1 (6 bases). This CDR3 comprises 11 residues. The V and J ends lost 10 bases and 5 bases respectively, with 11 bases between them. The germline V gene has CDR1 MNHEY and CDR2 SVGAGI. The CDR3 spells CATTTGYGYTF. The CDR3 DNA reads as TGTGCCACGACGACAGGTTATGGCTACACCTTC.

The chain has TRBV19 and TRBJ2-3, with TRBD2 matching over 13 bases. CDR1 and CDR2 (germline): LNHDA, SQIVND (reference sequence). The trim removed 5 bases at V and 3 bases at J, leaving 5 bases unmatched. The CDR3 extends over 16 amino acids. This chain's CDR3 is CASSSTSGRGTDTQYF. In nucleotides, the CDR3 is TGTGCCAGTAGTTCAACTAGCGGGAGGGGAACAGATACGCAGTATTTT.

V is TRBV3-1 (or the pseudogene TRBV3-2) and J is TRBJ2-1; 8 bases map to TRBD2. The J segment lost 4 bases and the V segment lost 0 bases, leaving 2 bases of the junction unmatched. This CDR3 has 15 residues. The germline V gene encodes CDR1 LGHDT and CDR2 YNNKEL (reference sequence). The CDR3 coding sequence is TGTGCCAGCAGCCAAGAGGCTAGCGGGTACAATGAGCAGTTCTTC. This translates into CASSQEASGYNEQFF.

The CDR3 reads CASSPGLAGGSTQYF. CDR3 nucleotides: TGTGCCAGCAGCCCGGGACTAGCGGGGGGGTCTACGCAGTATTTT. The chain couples TRBV28 to TRBJ2-3, with TRBD2 matching over 16 bases. V lost 6 bases to trimming and J lost 8 bases; unmatched junction nucleotides: 5. The length of the CDR3 is 15 residues. Germline loops: CDR1 MDHEN, CDR2 SYDVKM.

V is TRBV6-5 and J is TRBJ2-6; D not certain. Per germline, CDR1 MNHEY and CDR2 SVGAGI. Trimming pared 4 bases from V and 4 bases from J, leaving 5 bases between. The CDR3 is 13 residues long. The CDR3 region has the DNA TGTGCCAGCAGTTCCATCGGGGCCAACGTCCTGACTTTC. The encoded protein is CASSSIGANVLTF.

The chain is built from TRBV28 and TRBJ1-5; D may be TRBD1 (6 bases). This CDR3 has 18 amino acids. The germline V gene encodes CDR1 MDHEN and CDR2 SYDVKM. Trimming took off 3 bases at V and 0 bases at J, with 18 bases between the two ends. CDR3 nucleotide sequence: TGTGCCAGCAGTTTCTGGGGGGGGGCCCAGTATAGCAATCAGCCCCAGCATTTT. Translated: CASSFWGGAQYSNQPQHF.

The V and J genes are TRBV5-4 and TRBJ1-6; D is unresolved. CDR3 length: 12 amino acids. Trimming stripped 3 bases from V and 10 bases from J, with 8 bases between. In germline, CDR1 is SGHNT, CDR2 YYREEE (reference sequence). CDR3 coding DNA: TGTGCCAGCAGCTCACAAACGTCACCCCTCCACTTT. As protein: CASSSQTSPLHF.

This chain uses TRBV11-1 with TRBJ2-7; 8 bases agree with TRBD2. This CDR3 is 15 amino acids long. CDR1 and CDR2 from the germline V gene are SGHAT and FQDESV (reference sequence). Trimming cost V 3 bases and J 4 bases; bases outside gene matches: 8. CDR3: CASSFGTRGAYEQYF. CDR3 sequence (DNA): TGTGCCAGCAGCTTTGGGACTAGGGGGGCGTACGAGCAGTACTTC.

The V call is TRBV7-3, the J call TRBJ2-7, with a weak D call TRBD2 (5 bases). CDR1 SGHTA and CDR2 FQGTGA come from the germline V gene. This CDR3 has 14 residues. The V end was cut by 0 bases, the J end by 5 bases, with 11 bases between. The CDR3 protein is CASSLTGGADEQYF. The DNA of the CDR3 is TGTGCCAGCAGCTTAACAGGAGGTGCCGACGAGCAGTACTTC.

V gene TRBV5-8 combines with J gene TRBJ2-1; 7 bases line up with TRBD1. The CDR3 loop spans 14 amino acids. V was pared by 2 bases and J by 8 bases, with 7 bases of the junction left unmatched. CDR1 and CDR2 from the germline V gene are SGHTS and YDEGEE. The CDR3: CASSLSGQLDEQFF. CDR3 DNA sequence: TGTGCCAGCAGCTTATCGGGACAGCTGGATGAGCAGTTCTTC.

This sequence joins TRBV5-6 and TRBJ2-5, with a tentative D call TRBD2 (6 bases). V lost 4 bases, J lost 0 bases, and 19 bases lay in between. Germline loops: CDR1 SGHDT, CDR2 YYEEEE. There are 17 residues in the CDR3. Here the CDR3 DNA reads TGTGCCAGCAGCAAATACCGGGACTCTCAGTACCAAGAGACCCAGTACTTC. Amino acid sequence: CASSKYRDSQYQETQYF.

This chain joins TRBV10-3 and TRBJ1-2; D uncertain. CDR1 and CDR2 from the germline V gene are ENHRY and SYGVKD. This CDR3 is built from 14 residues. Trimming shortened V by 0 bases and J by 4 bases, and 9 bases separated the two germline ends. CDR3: CAISESGQAYGYTF. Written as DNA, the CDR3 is TGTGCCATCAGTGAGTCGGGTCAGGCCTATGGCTACACCTTC.

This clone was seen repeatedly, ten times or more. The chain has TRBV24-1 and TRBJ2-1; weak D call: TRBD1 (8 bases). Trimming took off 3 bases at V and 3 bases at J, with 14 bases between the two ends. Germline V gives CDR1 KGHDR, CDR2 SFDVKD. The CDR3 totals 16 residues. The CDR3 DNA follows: TGTGCCACCAGTGATGTAACAGGGGGGGACTACAATGAGCAGTTCTTC. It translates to CATSDVTGGDYNEQFF.

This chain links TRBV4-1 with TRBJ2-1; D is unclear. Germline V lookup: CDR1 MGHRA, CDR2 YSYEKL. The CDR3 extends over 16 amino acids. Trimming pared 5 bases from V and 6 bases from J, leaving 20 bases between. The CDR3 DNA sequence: TGCGCCAGCAGCTCCTCGAGTCGTCCCTGGAGCAATGAGCAGTTCTTC. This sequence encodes CASSSSSRPWSNEQFF.

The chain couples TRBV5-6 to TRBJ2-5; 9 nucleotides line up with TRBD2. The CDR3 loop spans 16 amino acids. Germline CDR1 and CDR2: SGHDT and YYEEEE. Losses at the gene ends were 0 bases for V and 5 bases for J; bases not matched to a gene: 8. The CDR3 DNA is TGTGCCAGCAGCTTGGCTTTGCGGGAGGGGTTGGAGACCCAGTACTTC. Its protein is CASSLALREGLETQYF.

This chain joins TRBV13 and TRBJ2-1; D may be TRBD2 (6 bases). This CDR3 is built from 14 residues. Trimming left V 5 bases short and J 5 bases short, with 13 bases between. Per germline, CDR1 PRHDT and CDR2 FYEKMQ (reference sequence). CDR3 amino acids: CASSPRRGHNEQFF. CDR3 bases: TGTGCCAGCAGCCCCCGGAGGGGCCACAATGAGCAGTTCTTC.

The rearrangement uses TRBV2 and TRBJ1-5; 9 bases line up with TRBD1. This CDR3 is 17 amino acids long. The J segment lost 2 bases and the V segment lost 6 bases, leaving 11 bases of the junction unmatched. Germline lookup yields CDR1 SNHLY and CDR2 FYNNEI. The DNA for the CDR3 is TGTGCCAGCAGGGAACGGACAAGGGACAGGGGCAATCAGCCCCAGCATTTT. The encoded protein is CASRERTRDRGNQPQHF.

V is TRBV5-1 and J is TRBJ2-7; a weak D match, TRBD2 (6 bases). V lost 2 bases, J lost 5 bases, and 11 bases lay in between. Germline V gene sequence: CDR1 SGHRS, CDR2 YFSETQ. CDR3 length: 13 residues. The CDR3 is CASSFGGGDEQYF. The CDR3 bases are TGCGCCAGCAGCTTCGGGGGTGGGGACGAGCAGTACTTC.

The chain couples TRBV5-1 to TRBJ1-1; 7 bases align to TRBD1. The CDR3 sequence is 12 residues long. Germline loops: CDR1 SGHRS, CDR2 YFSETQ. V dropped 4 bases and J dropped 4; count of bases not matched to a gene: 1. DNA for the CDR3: TGCGCCAGCAGCGACAGGGTCACTGAAGCTTTCTTT. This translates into CASSDRVTEAFF.

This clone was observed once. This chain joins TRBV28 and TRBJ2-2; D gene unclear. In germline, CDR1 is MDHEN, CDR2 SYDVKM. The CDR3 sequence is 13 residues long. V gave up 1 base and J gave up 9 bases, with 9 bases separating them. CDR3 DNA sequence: TGTGCCAGCAGTTTATCGGTAGCACGGGAGCTGTTTTTT. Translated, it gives CASSLSVARELFF.

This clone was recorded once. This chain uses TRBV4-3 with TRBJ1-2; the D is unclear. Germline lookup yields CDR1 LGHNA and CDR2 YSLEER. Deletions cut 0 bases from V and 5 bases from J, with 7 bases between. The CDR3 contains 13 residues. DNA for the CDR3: TGCGCCAGCAGCCAAGAAGGCGGGTATGGCTACACCTTC. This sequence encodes CASSQEGGYGYTF.

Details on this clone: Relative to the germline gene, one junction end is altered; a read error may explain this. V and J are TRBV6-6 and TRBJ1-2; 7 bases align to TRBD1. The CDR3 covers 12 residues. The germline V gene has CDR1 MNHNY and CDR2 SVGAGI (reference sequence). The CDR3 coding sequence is TGTGCCAGCAGTCGTAACAGGGGCGAGCCTTCTTTC. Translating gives CASSRNRGEPSF.

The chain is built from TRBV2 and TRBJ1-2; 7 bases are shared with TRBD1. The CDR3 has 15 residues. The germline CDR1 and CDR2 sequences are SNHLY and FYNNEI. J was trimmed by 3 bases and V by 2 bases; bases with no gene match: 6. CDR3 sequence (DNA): TGTGCCAGCAGTGAAATGATGGGGACAGACTATGGCTACACCTTC. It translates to CASSEMMGTDYGYTF.

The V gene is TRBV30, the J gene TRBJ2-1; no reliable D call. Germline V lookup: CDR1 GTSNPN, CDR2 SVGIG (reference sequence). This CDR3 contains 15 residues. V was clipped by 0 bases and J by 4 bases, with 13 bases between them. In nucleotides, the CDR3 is TGTGCCTGGAGTGTACGTTCTAGTCCTTACAATGAGCAGTTCTTC. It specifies CAWSVRSSPYNEQFF.

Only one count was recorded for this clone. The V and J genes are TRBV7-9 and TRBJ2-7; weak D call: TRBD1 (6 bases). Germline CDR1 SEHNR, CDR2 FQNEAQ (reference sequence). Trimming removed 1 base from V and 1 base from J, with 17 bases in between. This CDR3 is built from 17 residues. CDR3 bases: TGTGCCAGCAGCTTAGTTGGGGCAGGGGAAGAGTCCTACGAGCAGTACTTC. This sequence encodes CASSLVGAGEESYEQYF.